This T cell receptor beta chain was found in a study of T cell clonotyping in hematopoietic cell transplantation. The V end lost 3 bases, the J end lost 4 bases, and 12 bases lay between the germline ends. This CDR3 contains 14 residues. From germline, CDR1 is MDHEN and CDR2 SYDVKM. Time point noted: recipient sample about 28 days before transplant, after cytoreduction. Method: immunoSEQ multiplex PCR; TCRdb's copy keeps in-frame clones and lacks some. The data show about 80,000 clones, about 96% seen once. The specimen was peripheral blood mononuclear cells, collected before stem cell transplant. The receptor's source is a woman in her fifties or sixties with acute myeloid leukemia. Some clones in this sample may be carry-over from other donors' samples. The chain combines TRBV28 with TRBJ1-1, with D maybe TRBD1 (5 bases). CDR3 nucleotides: TGTGCCAGCAGTTTGGGCAGGGTAGCCACTGAAGCTTTCTTT. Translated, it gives CASSLGRVATEAFF.